This T cell receptor beta chain was retrieved from a study of shared clonotypes between healthy human individuals. The protocol was immunoSEQ multiplex PCR, while the TCRdb copy is restricted to in-frame clones and leaves out a portion. The sample holds some 1,100,000 clones, 75% to 80% seen once. This CDR3 has 15 amino acids. V was pared by 4 bases and J by 6 bases, with 18 bases between. CDR1 is MNHEY and CDR2 is SVGAGI in the germline V gene. Regarding the study as a whole: The study found lower generation probabilities in non-shared clonotypes than in those shared by all four donors.

On this clone: What it binds is not known.

The J gene is TRBJ1-2, the V gene TRBV6-5, with a weak D call TRBD1 (5 bases). Sequenced input: memory CD4+ T cells from PBMCs. Specified subset: CD45RA-negative fraction. This sequence originates from a man in his late teens or twenties in good health. Some clones in this sample may be carry-over from other donors' samples. The CDR3 spells CASSLGGASSNGYTF. CDR3 in DNA: TGTGCCAGCAGTTTGGGAGGGGCGAGTTCTAATGGCTACACCTTC.